The table lists the clone carrying this T cell receptor (beta chain) with a few counts. The target antigen is unknown. The data stem from a study of response to subunit inactivated influenza vaccine. General study results and limits: Researchers suggested that each seasonal influenza vaccination recruits few new T cells.

Via MiXCR, TCRdb re-called the RT-PCR reads, giving one row per CDR3 protein. The table includes 530,000 or so distinct CDR3 sequences, about 15% detected once. The CDR3 loop spans 17 amino acids. Germline V CDR1 and CDR2: SGHDT, YYEEEE. The junction had 8 bases not matched to a gene; V was cut back by 4 bases and J by 0 bases. This clonotype was sampled from a man aged 50-60 years who received an inactivated influenza vaccine. Here the sequenced sample was PBMCs from blood, taken approximately 12 days after vaccination. The V and J genes are TRBV5-6 and TRBJ2-1; 9 nucleotides line up with TRBD1. DNA for the CDR3: TGTGCCAGCAGCGCAGGGACAGGGAAAAGCTCCTACAATGAGCAGTTCTTC. Its protein is CASSAGTGKSSYNEQFF.